The 13 T cell receptor beta chains listed next were all sequenced from one sample in a study of OX40 agonist ivuxolimab in advanced cancers. Library preparation used the immunoSEQ multiplex PCR assay. TCRdb stores this immuneACCESS table with in-frame sequences only. Part of the clones is absent; in the studies checked, under half of the shortfall reflects unresolved V genes, and no reason is known for the rest. Here the sample has just under 65,000 clones; just over 85% occur a single time. In total, the top ten clones hold about 1% of the sample. The sample in question was CD4+ or CD8+ T cells sorted from blood, obtained in a trial of the OX40 agonist ivuxolimab. These receptors were collected from an adult with an advanced solid tumor such as melanoma, head and neck, liver or kidney cancer.

This clone appeared a single time. The J gene is TRBJ2-1, the V gene TRBV10-3; 10 nucleotides align to TRBD1. The ends lost 2 bases at V and 7 bases at J; junction bases unmatched: 8. Germline values: CDR1 ENHRY, CDR2 SYGVKD. The CDR3 is made up of 16 amino acids. CDR3 region: CAISEVGQGFVNEQFF. CDR3 in DNA: TGTGCCATCAGTGAGGTGGGACAGGGGTTTGTAAATGAGCAGTTCTTC.

The chain links TRBV28 to TRBJ2-5; possible D gene TRBD2, 6 bases. With 2 bases removed from V and 7 bases from J, the gap between germline ends came to 11 bases. The CDR3 covers 13 residues. Germline CDR1 MDHEN, CDR2 SYDVKM. CDR3 DNA sequence: TGTGCCAGCAGTTTAACTAGCCCCCGGACCCAGTACTTC. Encoded protein: CASSLTSPRTQYF.

The chain combines TRBV30 with TRBJ1-3; no firm D call. Germline CDR1 and CDR2: GTSNPN and SVGIG (reference sequence). The CDR3 covers 15 residues. Trimming removed 0 bases from V and 0 bases from J, with 9 bases in between. The DNA for the CDR3 is TGTGCCTGGAGTGTAAGGAAGAGCTCTGGAAACACCATATATTTT. Amino acid sequence: CAWSVRKSSGNTIYF.

This clone was counted between two and nine times. V usage is TRBV15 and J usage is TRBJ1-3; D is perhaps TRBD1 (5 bases). Between the trimmed V and J ends, which lost 7 bases and 1 base, there was a span of 11 bases. The germline V gene has CDR1 LNHNV and CDR2 YYDKDF (reference sequence). The CDR3 extends over 14 amino acids. The CDR3: CATTPGTSGNTIYF. In nucleotides, the CDR3 is TGTGCCACCACACCCGGGACGTCTGGAAACACCATATATTTT.

This clone was seen a few times. The rearrangement links TRBV11-1 to TRBJ2-3; either TRBD1 or TRBD2 may fit D (5 bases each). Trimming took 4 bases from V and 7 from J, leaving 9 bases between them. The CDR3 has 12 residues. Germline V CDR1 and CDR2: SGHAT, FQDESV (reference sequence). The CDR3 reads CASSSGRNTQYF. CDR3 coding DNA: TGTGCCAGCAGCTCGGGACGAAATACGCAGTATTTT.

This chain uses TRBV20-1 with TRBJ2-1; D call uncertain. V lost 6 bases and J 10 bases, leaving 10 bases between the germline ends. CDR3 size: 10 residues. The germline V gene has CDR1 DFQATT and CDR2 SNEGSKA (reference sequence). CDR3 coding DNA: TGCAGTGCGAAAGCGAACGAGCAGTTCTTC. Translating it yields CSAKANEQFF.

The V call is TRBV9, the J call TRBJ2-1; TRBD2 matches at 10 bases. V dropped 0 bases and J dropped 0; count of bases not matched to a gene: 15. CDR3 length equals 21 residues. Germline-derived CDR1 and CDR2 are SGDLS and YYNGEE. The CDR3, as DNA: TGTGCCAGCAGCGTAGAGGGGTCGACTAGCGGGTACCTTAGCTCCTACAATGAGCAGTTCTTC. Translation: CASSVEGSTSGYLSSYNEQFF.

There are a few counts of this clone. This sequence joins TRBV28 and TRBJ2-5; D call uncertain. The CDR3 loop spans 12 amino acids. Germline V gives CDR1 MDHEN, CDR2 SYDVKM. The ends were cut back, 2 bases at V and 5 bases at J, with 6 bases in the middle. CDR3 sequence: CASSLIGETQYF. The CDR3 DNA is TGTGCCAGCAGTTTAATAGGGGAGACCCAGTACTTC.

The chain combines TRBV6-1 with TRBJ2-2; D tentatively reads TRBD1 or TRBD2 (6 bases each). The germline V gene encodes CDR1 MNHNS and CDR2 SASEGT. This CDR3 spans 14 amino acids. The V gene lost 5 bases and the J gene lost 6 bases, with 13 bases spanning the gap. This CDR3 reads CASSPHREAGELFF. For the CDR3, the DNA is TGTGCCAGCAGTCCACACAGGGAGGCCGGGGAGCTGTTTTTT.

V usage is TRBV11-3 and J usage is TRBJ1-2; TRBD1 is a possible D gene (5 bases). This CDR3 has 12 residues. Germline CDR1 and CDR2: SGHNT and YENEEA. Trimming left V 8 bases short and J 9 bases short, with 16 bases between. The CDR3 region is CASATNGARYTF. The CDR3 DNA follows: TGTGCCAGCGCCACAAATGGGGCCCGCTACACCTTC.

The V and J genes are TRBV27 and TRBJ1-1; TRBD1 matches at 7 bases. Looked up from germline, CDR1 is MNHEY and CDR2 is SMNVEV (reference sequence). This CDR3 has 15 amino acids. Trimming took 5 bases from V and 4 from J; bases not matched to a gene: 10. CDR3 nucleotides: TGTGCCAGCAGTGATTGGACAGGTGGGGCCACTGAAGCTTTCTTT. Translation gives CASSDWTGGATEAFF.

This chain joins TRBV6-5 and TRBJ1-1; 7 nucleotides match TRBD1. CDR3 length equals 14 residues. Germline V gene lookup returns CDR1 MNHEY and CDR2 SVGAGI. The V and J ends lost 4 bases and 0 bases, in that order; junction bases with no gene match: 2. CDR3 amino acids: CASSSGTVNTEAFF. CDR3 bases: TGTGCCAGCAGTTCCGGGACAGTGAACACTGAAGCTTTCTTT.

Written as DNA, the CDR3 is TGTGCCAGCAGCTTACAACTGAACACTGAAGCTTTCTTT. As protein: CASSLQLNTEAFF. This rearrangement joins TRBV11-2 to TRBJ1-1; no clear D. The CDR3 has 13 residues. V lost 2 bases and J 0 bases, leaving 4 bases between the germline ends. Germline lookup yields CDR1 SGHAT and CDR2 FQNNGV.